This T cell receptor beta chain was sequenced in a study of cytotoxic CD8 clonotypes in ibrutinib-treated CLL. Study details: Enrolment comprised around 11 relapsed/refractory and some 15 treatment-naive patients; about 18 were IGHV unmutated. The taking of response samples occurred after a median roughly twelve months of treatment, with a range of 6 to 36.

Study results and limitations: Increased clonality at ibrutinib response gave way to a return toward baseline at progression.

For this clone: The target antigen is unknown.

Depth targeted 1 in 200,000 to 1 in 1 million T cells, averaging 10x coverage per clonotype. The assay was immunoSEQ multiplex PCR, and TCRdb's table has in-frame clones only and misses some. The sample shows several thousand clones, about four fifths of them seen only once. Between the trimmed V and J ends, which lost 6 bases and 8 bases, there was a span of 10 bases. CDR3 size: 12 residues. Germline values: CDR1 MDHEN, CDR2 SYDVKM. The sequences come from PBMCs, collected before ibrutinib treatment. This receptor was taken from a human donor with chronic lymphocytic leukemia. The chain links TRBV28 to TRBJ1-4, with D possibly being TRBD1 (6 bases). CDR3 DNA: TGTGCCAGCAGAGGGGGGGCGGAAAAACTGTTTTTT. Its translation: CASRGGAEKLFF.